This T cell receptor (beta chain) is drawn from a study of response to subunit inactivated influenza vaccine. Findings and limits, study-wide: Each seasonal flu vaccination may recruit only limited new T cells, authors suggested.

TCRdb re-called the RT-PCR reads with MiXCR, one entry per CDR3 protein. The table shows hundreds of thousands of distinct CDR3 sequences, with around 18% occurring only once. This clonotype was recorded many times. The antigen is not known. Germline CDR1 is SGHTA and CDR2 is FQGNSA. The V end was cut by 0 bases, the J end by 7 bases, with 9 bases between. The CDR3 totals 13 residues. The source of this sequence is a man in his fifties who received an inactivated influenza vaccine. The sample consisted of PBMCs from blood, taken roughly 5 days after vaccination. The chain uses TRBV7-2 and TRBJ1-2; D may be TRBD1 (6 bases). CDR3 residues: CASSLAGAGGYTF. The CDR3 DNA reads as TGTGCCAGCAGCTTAGCGGGGGCTGGTGGCTACACCTTC.